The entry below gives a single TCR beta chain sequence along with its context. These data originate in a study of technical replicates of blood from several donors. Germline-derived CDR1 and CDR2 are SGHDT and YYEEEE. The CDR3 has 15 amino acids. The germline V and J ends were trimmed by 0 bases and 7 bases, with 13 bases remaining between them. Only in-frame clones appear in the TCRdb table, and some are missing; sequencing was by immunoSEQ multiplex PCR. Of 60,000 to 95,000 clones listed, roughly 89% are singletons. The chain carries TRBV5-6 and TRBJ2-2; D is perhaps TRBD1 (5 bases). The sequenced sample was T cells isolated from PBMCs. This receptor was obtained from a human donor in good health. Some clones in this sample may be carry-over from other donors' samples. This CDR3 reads CASSLEGSSGGELFF. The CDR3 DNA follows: TGTGCCAGCAGCTTGGAGGGGTCATCGGGCGGGGAGCTGTTTTTT. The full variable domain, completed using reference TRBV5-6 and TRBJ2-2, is DAGVTQSPTHLIKTRGQQVTLRCSPKSGHDTVSWYQQALGQGPQFIFQYYEEEERQRGNFPDRFSGHQFPNYSSELNVNALLLGDSALYLCASSLEGSSGGELFFGEGSRLTVL.